Below are 23 T cell receptor beta chains sequenced from a single sample in a study of T cells in localized non-small cell lung cancer. The method was immunoSEQ multiplex PCR; TCRdb's version includes in-frame clones alone and lacks a portion of them. This sample has more than 1,500 clones, with approximately 25% found just once. The material was normal lung tissue next to the tumor, obtained before any cancer treatment. The receptors here all came from a female donor over 55 with stage I lung adenocarcinoma.

This chain connects TRBV18 to TRBJ2-5, with a weak D call TRBD1 (5 bases). In germline, CDR1 is KGHSH, CDR2 LQKENI. Between the trimmed V and J ends, which lost 0 bases and 5 bases, there was a span of 16 bases. CDR3 length equals 16 residues. This chain's CDR3 is CASSPPAGHSGETQYF. CDR3 bases: TGTGCCAGCTCACCACCGGCCGGACACTCAGGGGAGACCCAGTACTTC.

This sequence joins TRBV30 and TRBJ2-4, with D unclear. The CDR3 extends over 13 amino acids. Per the germline V gene, CDR1 is GTSNPN and CDR2 is SVGIG (reference sequence). V was cut by 5 bases and J by 9 bases, with 17 bases left in between. In DNA form, the CDR3 reads TGTGCCTGGGCAACTAAGGGATTGGGCATTCAGTACTTC. Translating it yields CAWATKGLGIQYF.

The rearrangement joins TRBV28 to TRBJ1-1; D is perhaps TRBD1 (5 bases). Deletions cut 5 bases from V and 0 bases from J, with 22 bases between. The V gene's germline CDR1 is MDHEN and CDR2 SYDVKM. The CDR3 runs to 18 residues. CDR3 sequence reads: CASSPRQNSYYMNTEAFF. The CDR3 DNA sequence: TGTGCCAGCAGTCCGAGACAGAATTCTTATTACATGAACACTGAAGCTTTCTTT. The full variable domain, completed using reference TRBV28 and TRBJ1-1, is DVKVTQSSRYLVKRTGEKVFLECVQDMDHENMFWYRQDPGLGLRLIYFSYDVKMKEKGDIPEGYSVSREKKERFSLILESASTNQTSMYLCASSPRQNSYYMNTEAFFGQGTRLTVV.

By sample share, this clone is large. This chain uses TRBV11-3 with TRBJ2-5, with TRBD1 matching over 8 bases. Unmatched junction bases numbered 3, after V lost 5 bases and J lost 1 base. The CDR3 has 14 residues. The V gene's germline CDR1 is SGHNT and CDR2 YENEEA. The CDR3 nucleotides are TGTGCCAGCAGCGCCGGGACAGGCCAAGAGACCCAGTACTTC. It yields the protein CASSAGTGQETQYF.

This clone was detected only a few times. The chain links TRBV4-1 to TRBJ2-2; 12 bases fit TRBD2. Germline CDR1 is MGHRA and CDR2 is YSYEKL. The CDR3 contains 18 residues. Trimming removed 1 base from V and 9 bases from J; junction bases left unmatched: 12. The CDR3 nucleotides read TGCGCCAGCAGCCAAGCCAGTCTAGCGGGAGGGGGGACCAGGGAGCTGTTTTTT. Translated: CASSQASLAGGGTRELFF.

This clone was detected only a few times. The chain recombines TRBV11-3 with TRBJ2-7; D may be TRBD1 or TRBD2 (6 bases each). Germline V lookup: CDR1 SGHNT, CDR2 YENEEA. The CDR3 consists of 16 residues. The V end lost 5 bases, the J end lost 3 bases, and 20 bases lay between the germline ends. CDR3 bases: TGTGCCAGCAGCCATCGAGGGGGGACGGAGTTCTACGAGCAGTACTTC. It is translated as CASSHRGGTEFYEQYF.

The chain recombines TRBV28 with TRBJ1-6; 12 bases map to TRBD1. There are 16 residues in the CDR3. Per germline, CDR1 MDHEN and CDR2 SYDVKM. V shed 4 bases, J shed 9 bases, and the junction held 7 bases outside the gene matches. CDR3 in DNA: TGTGCCAGCAGTTCGGGGGACAGGGGGCGCGGTTCACCCCTCCACTTT. It translates to CASSSGDRGRGSPLHF. Supplemented by reference TRBV28 and TRBJ1-6, the full variable domain reads DVKVTQSSRYLVKRTGEKVFLECVQDMDHENMFWYRQDPGLGLRLIYFSYDVKMKEKGDIPEGYSVSREKKERFSLILESASTNQTSMYLCASSSGDRGRGSPLHFGNGTRLTVT.

This clone was seen at least ten times. The gene calls are TRBV7-6 and TRBJ1-2, with TRBD1 as a possible D gene (6 bases). CDR3 length: 14 residues. V lost 6 bases and J 7 bases, leaving 18 bases between the germline ends. Germline values: CDR1 SGHVS, CDR2 FNYEAQ. DNA of the CDR3: TGTGCCAGCAGGCCCGGGCAGGGGAGTCGTGGCTACACCTTC. Protein: CASRPGQGSRGYTF.

This clone was detected a few times. The chain combines TRBV28 with TRBJ2-7; no clear D. With 6 bases removed from V and 7 bases from J, the gap between germline ends came to 16 bases. CDR1 is MDHEN, CDR2 SYDVKM, per germline. The CDR3 runs 13 residues. The DNA for the CDR3 is TGTGCCAGCAGCCAGGTAGACTTGGGGGAGCAGTACTTC. Residues: CASSQVDLGEQYF.

This chain uses TRBV30 with TRBJ2-3; TRBD2 aligns across 8 bases. Trimming removed 7 bases from V and 0 bases from J; junction bases left unmatched: 6. Germline V gene data show CDR1 as GTSNPN and CDR2 as SVGIG (reference sequence). The CDR3 runs 14 residues. The CDR3 coding sequence is TGTGCCTCCGATAGCGGGACTAGCACAGATACGCAGTATTTT. Protein product: CASDSGTSTDTQYF.

This clone counts as large. The chain has TRBV11-3 and TRBJ1-5; possible D gene TRBD1, 6 bases. Germline V lookup: CDR1 SGHNT, CDR2 YENEEA. The CDR3 is made up of 16 amino acids. Trimming stripped 4 bases from V and 3 bases from J, with 16 bases between. For the CDR3, the DNA is TGTGCCAGCAGCTATAAAGGGCAGGGGAACAATCAGCCCCAGCATTTT. Translating it yields CASSYKGQGNNQPQHF.

The chain employs TRBV7-6 and TRBJ2-1; 10 nucleotides match TRBD2. This CDR3 is built from 15 residues. Losses at the gene ends were 2 bases for V and 8 bases for J; bases not matched to a gene: 6. Germline V gives CDR1 SGHVS, CDR2 FNYEAQ. The CDR3 region has the DNA TGTGCCAGCAGCTTAATAGCGGGAGGAGACTATGAGCAGTTCTTC. This encodes CASSLIAGGDYEQFF.

This sequence joins TRBV5-1 and TRBJ2-5; 13 bases are a match to TRBD2. The CDR3 extends over 15 amino acids. The V gene end was trimmed by 4 bases and the J gene end by 5 bases; junction bases not matched to a gene: 5. Germline CDR1 SGHRS, CDR2 YFSETQ. CDR3 sequence reads: CASSRTSGSGETQYF. The CDR3 nucleotides are TGCGCCAGCAGCCGGACTAGCGGGAGCGGGGAGACCCAGTACTTC.

The V and J genes are TRBV14 and TRBJ2-3; the D is unclear. V lost 3 bases to trimming and J lost 5 bases, with 3 bases between them. Germline V CDR1 and CDR2: SGHDN, FVKESK. The CDR3 is 11 residues long. CDR3 residues: CASSHQDTQYF. DNA for the CDR3: TGTGCCAGCAGCCATCAAGATACGCAGTATTTT.

This clone appeared once. The chain employs TRBV5-1 and TRBJ1-2; tentative D call: TRBD1 (5 bases). In germline, CDR1 is SGHRS, CDR2 YFSETQ. The CDR3 is 14 residues long. V was clipped by 0 bases and J by 8 bases, with 14 bases between them. The DNA of the CDR3 is TGCGCCAGCAGCTTGGATGGTAAAGGGGTCGGCTACACCTTC. It translates to CASSLDGKGVGYTF.

This clone was seen only a few times. The chain carries TRBV28 and TRBJ1-2, with D perhaps TRBD1 (6 bases). The CDR3 is 12 amino acids. Germline V lookup: CDR1 MDHEN, CDR2 SYDVKM. V was cut by 11 bases and J by 8 bases, with 18 bases left in between. Written as DNA, the CDR3 is TGTGCCGGGGGGCAGGGGATAAGGGGCTACACCTTC. This codes for CAGGQGIRGYTF.

This clone counts as large. The V gene is TRBV6-8, the J gene TRBJ2-5; tentatively, D is TRBD1 (5 bases). Trimming removed 5 bases from V and 1 base from J, with 11 bases in between. Germline-derived CDR1 and CDR2 are MNHGY and SAAAGT. The CDR3 is 14 residues long. This CDR3 is CASSVTASQETQYF. CDR3 nucleotides: TGTGCCAGCAGTGTGACAGCGAGCCAAGAGACCCAGTACTTC.

This clone has more than one count but fewer than ten. V and J are TRBV29-1 and TRBJ1-1; 8 nucleotides line up with TRBD1. The germline gives CDR1 SQVTM, CDR2 ANQGSEA. The CDR3 spans 13 residues. Trimming took 6 bases from V and 4 from J; bases not matched to a gene: 7. The CDR3 DNA is TGCAGCGTGAGAGACAGGGGAGGCACTGAAGCTTTCTTT. As protein: CSVRDRGGTEAFF. Combining the CDR3 with reference TRBV29-1 and TRBJ1-1 gives the whole variable domain SAVISQKPSRDICQRGTSLTIQCQVDSQVTMMFWYRQQPGQSLTLIATANQGSEATYESGFVIDKFPISRPNLTFSTLTVSNMSPEDSSIYLCSVRDRGGTEAFFGQGTRLTVV.

This clone is judged medium-sized. The chain uses TRBV6-8 and TRBJ2-7; tentatively, D is TRBD1 (6 bases). Trimming removed 6 bases at V and 12 bases at J, with 18 bases between. Germline CDR1 MNHGY, CDR2 SAAAGT. The CDR3 is 12 amino acids. The CDR3 loop is CASSPLGQKRYF. The CDR3 DNA reads TGTGCCAGCAGCCCCCTTGGACAGAAGAGGTACTTC.

The chain has TRBV19 and TRBJ1-2; a possible D gene is TRBD1 (6 bases). Germline CDR1 LNHDA, CDR2 SQIVND (reference sequence). The CDR3 is 14 amino acids. The V gene lost 3 bases and the J gene lost 4 bases, with 12 bases spanning the gap. CDR3 amino acids: CASSMVRDTYGYTF. The CDR3 DNA sequence: TGTGCCAGTAGTATGGTCAGGGACACCTATGGCTACACCTTC. The full variable domain, completed using reference TRBV19 and TRBJ1-2, is DGGITQSPKYLFRKEGQNVTLSCEQNLNHDAMYWYRQDPGQGLRLIYYSQIVNDFQKGDIAEGYSVSREKKESFPLTVTSAQKNPTAFYLCASSMVRDTYGYTFGSGTRLTVV.

The rearrangement uses TRBV28 and TRBJ2-7; D unresolved. This CDR3 has 14 amino acids. V was trimmed by 7 bases and J by 6 bases, leaving 19 bases between them. CDR1 MDHEN and CDR2 SYDVKM come from the germline V gene. The CDR3 DNA is TGTGCCAGCAACCTAGGGTCCGTCTGGGGCGAGCAGTACTTC. Encoded protein: CASNLGSVWGEQYF.

The table lists this clone with a few counts. The rearrangement uses TRBV19 and TRBJ2-7; D gene unclear. The germline gives CDR1 LNHDA, CDR2 SQIVND (reference sequence). The CDR3 has 13 amino acids. Deletions cut 3 bases from V and 3 bases from J, with 9 bases between. CDR3 sequence reads: CASSIKISYEQYF. The CDR3 nucleotides read TGTGCCAGTAGTATTAAGATCAGCTACGAGCAGTACTTC. Full variable domain (rest looked up from reference TRBV19 and TRBJ2-7): DGGITQSPKYLFRKEGQNVTLSCEQNLNHDAMYWYRQDPGQGLRLIYYSQIVNDFQKGDIAEGYSVSREKKESFPLTVTSAQKNPTAFYLCASSIKISYEQYFGPGTRLTVT.

V and J are TRBV19 and TRBJ1-4; weak D call: TRBD1 (5 bases). CDR1 is LNHDA and CDR2 is SQIVND in the germline V gene (reference sequence). This CDR3 is 14 amino acids long. V lost 3 bases and J 7 bases, leaving 12 bases between the germline ends. CDR3 bases: TGTGCCAGTAGTATGGGCAGGGCGGGTGAAAAACTGTTTTTT. It translates to CASSMGRAGEKLFF. Complete variable domain (other parts from reference TRBV19 and TRBJ1-4): DGGITQSPKYLFRKEGQNVTLSCEQNLNHDAMYWYRQDPGQGLRLIYYSQIVNDFQKGDIAEGYSVSREKKESFPLTVTSAQKNPTAFYLCASSMGRAGEKLFFGSGTQLSVL.